These T cell receptor beta chains were read from a single sample in a study of blood T cell repertoires in COVID-19. Using immunoSEQ multiplex PCR, the repertoire was profiled, and TCRdb retains in-frame clones only, with some absent. The sample holds around 310,000 clones, nearly 90% seen once. Sequencing was performed on peripheral blood. These receptors were collected from a woman between 40 and 50 years old with COVID-19, enrolled during active disease. CDR3s include the opening cysteine and the closing phenylalanine or tryptophan. D genes are given only for firm matches. Some rows mark clone size as missing; the rest say once, few, many or name a class of expanded clone.

cdr3_nt | cdr3_aa | clone_size | d_call | j_call | v_call
TGTGCCAGCAGCTTACAGGGGTTTGGTGACACTGAAGCTTTCTTT | CASSLQGFGDTEAFF | once | NA | TRBJ1-1 | TRBV7-3
TGTGCCAGCAGTCCCTTGCCAGGGATGAACACTGAAGCTTTCTTT | CASSPLPGMNTEAFF | once | NA | TRBJ1-1 | TRBV2
TGTGCCAGCAGCTTAATGGCGGGCTACGAGCAGTACTTC | CASSLMAGYEQYF | NA | NA | TRBJ2-7 | TRBV7-3
TGTGCCAGCAGCTTAAACAGGGGAGCCTACGAGCAGTACTTC | CASSLNRGAYEQYF | once | TRBD1 | TRBJ2-7 | TRBV7-2
TGTGCCAGCAGCTTCCCAGGGGTAGAGACCCAGTACTTC | CASSFPGVETQYF | NA | NA | TRBJ2-5 | TRBV5-8
TGTGCCAGTACCGACATGTATACCGACAGTTATAATTCACCCCTCCACTTT | CASTDMYTDSYNSPLHF | NA | NA | TRBJ1-6 | TRBV19
TGTGCCAGCAGCGCTACAGGGACCTCTGGGGCCAACGTCCTGACTTTC | CASSATGTSGANVLTF | NA | NA | TRBJ2-6 | TRBV9
TGTGCCAGCAGCTTAAATCGGGTCGGGGAGCTGTTTTTT | CASSLNRVGELFF | NA | NA | TRBJ2-2 | TRBV7-3
TGTGCCAGCAGTTTAACCGGGACAGGGGGTCAGCCCCAGCATTTT | CASSLTGTGGQPQHF | NA | TRBD1 | TRBJ1-5 | TRBV27
TGTGCCAGCAGCTTAGCGGGGAGGAACACTGAAGCTTTCTTT | CASSLAGRNTEAFF | NA | NA | TRBJ1-1 | TRBV7-9
TGTGCCAGCAGGGGACTTCGGAGGGATGGCTACACCTTC | CASRGLRRDGYTF | few | NA | TRBJ1-2 | TRBV11-1